In this sample, the clone carrying this T cell receptor (beta chain) turned up a few times. Antigen unknown. The authors used template switching to add a universal primer site and gave cDNA unique molecular identifiers. One entry per CDR3 protein results from TCRdb running MiXCR on the 5' RACE reads. The data show roughly 1.6 million distinct CDR3 sequences, under 35% seen once. These data belong to a study of identical twins. General study results and limits: Weaker excess sharing between twins was seen in beta out-of-frame sequences. The models systematically underestimated how much out-of-frame TCR alpha was shared in monozygotic twins. Interpretation of the results relied on cross-sectional statistical analysis and not on following the same donors.

V lost 5 bases to trimming and J lost 5 bases; unmatched junction nucleotides: 14. The CDR3 has 16 residues. Germline CDR1 is SGHTA and CDR2 is FQGNSA. The receptor was derived from a newborn girl in good health. The sequencing input was cord blood. The J gene is TRBJ2-7, the V gene TRBV7-2, with TRBD2 identical over 8 bases. The CDR3 sequence: CASSPGGGARRNEQYF. The CDR3 bases are TGTGCCAGCAGCCCGGGAGGGGGGGCCCGTAGGAACGAGCAGTACTTC.